The 21 T cell receptor beta chains given below trace back to one sample, sequenced in a study of shared clonotypes between healthy human individuals. CD45RO-negative, CCR7-selected cells formed the naive CD8 fraction, which excluded terminally differentiated effector memory CD45RA+ cells. Profiled with immunoSEQ multiplex PCR; TCRdb holds only in-frame clones, not every one. Of about 2 million clones in the sample, around 96% were seen once. Material for sequencing was naive CD8+ T cells sorted from blood. The source is a young man in good health.

Details on this clone: Other DNA sequences in this sample translate to the same CDR3. This chain connects TRBV5-1 to TRBJ1-2, with 9 nucleotides matching TRBD1. V lost 4 bases and J lost 5; bases outside the gene matches: 6. Germline values: CDR1 SGHRS, CDR2 YFSETQ. The CDR3 has 14 amino acids. CDR3 sequence reads: CASSPQGQGYGYTF. The DNA for the CDR3 is TGCGCCAGCAGCCCGCAGGGACAGGGTTATGGCTACACCTTC.

This clone appeared a single time. The rearrangement joins TRBV5-4 to TRBJ1-1; D might be TRBD1 (6 bases). Germline V CDR1 and CDR2: SGHNT, YYREEE (reference sequence). The V and J ends lost 1 base and 3 bases respectively, with 13 bases between them. The CDR3 runs 15 residues. CDR3 sequence: CASSLQGSPDTEAFF. The CDR3 nucleotides are TGTGCCAGCAGCTTGCAGGGGTCCCCTGACACTGAAGCTTTCTTT.

This sequence joins TRBV7-2 and TRBJ2-3; D may be TRBD2 (6 bases). The CDR3 covers 16 residues. V lost 10 bases, J lost 0 bases, and 20 bases lay in between. Germline-derived CDR1 and CDR2 are SGHTA and FQGNSA. In DNA, the CDR3 is TGTGCCACAAACCACTGGCGGGGAGCAAGCACAGATACGCAGTATTTT. Translating gives CATNHWRGASTDTQYF.

The J gene is TRBJ2-2, the V gene TRBV10-3, with 12 bases that match TRBD1. Germline lookup yields CDR1 ENHRY and CDR2 SYGVKD. The CDR3 length is 18 residues. With 2 bases clipped from V and 5 bases from J, the junction kept 9 bases outside the gene matches. CDR3 amino acids: CAISEAPGQGARTGELFF. In DNA form, the CDR3 reads TGTGCCATCAGTGAGGCCCCGGGACAGGGGGCAAGGACCGGGGAGCTGTTTTTT.

As DNA, the CDR3 is TGTGCCAGCAGCACCGGGACTAGCGGGGGGGCCCACACCGGGGAGCTGTTTTTT. Protein: CASSTGTSGGAHTGELFF. V usage is TRBV5-4 and J usage is TRBJ2-2; 16 bases fit TRBD2. V shed 4 bases, J shed 3 bases, and the junction held 6 bases outside the gene matches. This CDR3 contains 18 residues. The germline CDR1 and CDR2 sequences are SGHNT and YYREEE (reference sequence). The whole variable domain, remainder taken from reference TRBV5-4 and TRBJ2-2, is ETGVTQSPTHLIKTRGQQVTLRCSSQSGHNTVSWYQQALGQGPQFIFQYYREEENGRGNFPPRFSGLQFPNYSSELNVNALELDDSALYLCASSTGTSGGAHTGELFFGEGSRLTVL.

Worth noting for this clone: Other DNA sequences in this sample translate to the same CDR3. The chain employs TRBV18 and TRBJ2-1, with unresolved D. CDR3 length equals 11 residues. Trimming removed 3 bases at V and 8 bases at J, with 5 bases between. Germline lookup yields CDR1 KGHSH and CDR2 LQKENI. CDR3 sequence (DNA): TGTGCCAGCTCACCGGCTGATGAGCAGTTCTTC. Translating it yields CASSPADEQFF.

The chain is built from TRBV7-9 and TRBJ2-4, with 10 bases fitting TRBD2. Germline V lookup: CDR1 SEHNR, CDR2 FQNEAQ (reference sequence). V was pared by 6 bases and J by 3 bases, with 8 bases of the junction left unmatched. The CDR3 totals 16 residues. The CDR3 here is CASSPRPSGGKNIQYF. Here the CDR3 DNA reads TGTGCCAGCAGTCCGAGGCCTAGCGGGGGCAAAAACATTCAGTACTTC.

J is TRBJ1-2 and V is TRBV6-1, with D unresolved. Germline-derived CDR1 and CDR2 are MNHNS and SASEGT. V lost 3 bases and J 8 bases, leaving 13 bases between the germline ends. The CDR3 has 13 residues. CDR3: CASSDGLEDGYTF. The CDR3 region has the DNA TGTGCCAGCAGTGATGGACTTGAGGACGGCTACACCTTC.

The rearrangement uses TRBV28 and TRBJ2-2, with D unclear. This CDR3 spans 16 amino acids. V was pared by 3 bases and J by 2 bases, with 13 bases between. The germline CDR1 and CDR2 sequences are MDHEN and SYDVKM. The CDR3 DNA follows: TGTGCCAGCAGTTTTTGGCAGGAGATTAACACCGGGGAGCTGTTTTTT. This translates into CASSFWQEINTGELFF.

V gene TRBV15 combines with J gene TRBJ1-1; 10 nucleotides align to TRBD1. The junction had 12 bases not matched to a gene; V was cut back by 10 bases and J by 4 bases. The CDR3 sequence is 15 residues long. Germline loops: CDR1 LNHNV, CDR2 YYDKDF (reference sequence). CDR3 region: CAIQPRDRGGTEAFF. CDR3 DNA: TGTGCCATCCAGCCCCGGGACAGGGGAGGCACTGAAGCTTTCTTT.

The chain combines TRBV5-1 with TRBJ2-7; the match to TRBD1 covers 8 bases. V gave up 0 bases and J gave up 4 bases; unmatched junction bases: 6. CDR3 length equals 15 residues. Germline V gives CDR1 SGHRS, CDR2 YFSETQ. CDR3 protein: CASSLARGLRYEQYF. The CDR3 bases are TGCGCCAGCAGCTTGGCCAGGGGGCTAAGGTACGAGCAGTACTTC.

V usage is TRBV13 and J usage is TRBJ2-3, with TRBD2 matching 10 bases. Germline CDR1 PRHDT, CDR2 FYEKMQ (reference sequence). The CDR3 totals 17 residues. J was trimmed by 0 bases and V by 1 base; bases with no gene match: 4. The CDR3 DNA sequence: TGTGCCAGCAGCTTAGTTCTAGCGGGAGTTAGCACAGATACGCAGTATTTT. Amino acids: CASSLVLAGVSTDTQYF.

V usage is TRBV6-1 and J usage is TRBJ1-1; D is ambiguous. Germline V lookup: CDR1 MNHNS, CDR2 SASEGT. This CDR3 contains 16 residues. V was pared by 0 bases and J by 1 base, with 12 bases between. The CDR3 bases are TGTGCCAGCAGTGAAGCGCCTTGGGATTCGAACACTGAAGCTTTCTTT. Protein sequence: CASSEAPWDSNTEAFF.

J is TRBJ1-2 and V is TRBV4-1; TRBD1 might be the D (6 bases). This CDR3 is built from 14 residues. The V end lost 5 bases, the J end lost 2 bases, and 12 bases lay between the germline ends. Germline V CDR1 and CDR2: MGHRA, YSYEKL. The CDR3 loop reads CASSYRTENYGYTF. CDR3 DNA: TGCGCCAGCAGCTACCGGACAGAGAACTATGGCTACACCTTC.

This rearrangement joins TRBV27 to TRBJ2-5, with a tentative D call TRBD1 (6 bases). Trimming removed 5 bases at V and 0 bases at J, with 10 bases between. Germline-derived CDR1 and CDR2 are MNHEY and SMNVEV (reference sequence). The CDR3 extends over 14 amino acids. The CDR3 DNA reads as TGTGCCAGCAGTCCGCAGGGGTACCAAGAGACCCAGTACTTC. As protein: CASSPQGYQETQYF.

To note about this clone: Within the sample, other DNA sequences also encode this same CDR3. The chain carries TRBV6-5 and TRBJ1-5; D is unresolved. V was trimmed by 6 bases and J by 4 bases, leaving 10 bases between them. Per germline, CDR1 MNHEY and CDR2 SVGAGI. The CDR3 is 13 amino acids. The CDR3 reads CASSFGWNQPQHF. The CDR3 bases are TGTGCCAGCAGCTTCGGATGGAATCAGCCCCAGCATTTT.

In the case of this clone: One junction end does not reproduce the germline sequence, and a read error may be involved. The V and J genes are TRBV7-7 and TRBJ2-2; D gene ambiguous. Germline V lookup: CDR1 SSHAT, CDR2 FNYEAQ (reference sequence). The CDR3 sequence is 14 residues long. The CDR3 DNA reads as TGTGCTAGCAGCTTAGACGGGAACACCGGGGAGCTGTTTTTT. Amino acids: CASSLDGNTGELFF. The full variable domain, rest sourced from reference TRBV7-7 and TRBJ2-2, is GAGVSQSPRYKVTKRGQDVTLRCDPISSHATLYWYQQALGQGPEFLTYFNYEAQPDKSGLPSDRFSAERPEGSISTLTIQRTEQRDSAMYRCASSLDGNTGELFFGEGSRLTVL.

This chain links TRBV5-1 with TRBJ2-7; D not certain. Germline CDR1 is SGHRS and CDR2 is YFSETQ. With 0 bases removed from V and 2 bases from J, the gap between germline ends came to 6 bases. The CDR3 is 13 amino acids. CDR3 DNA: TGCGCCAGCAGCTTGGCAATTGCCTACGAGCAGTACTTC. Amino acids: CASSLAIAYEQYF.

This chain uses TRBV10-2 with TRBJ2-1, with 9 bases that match TRBD2. The germline gives CDR1 WSHSY, CDR2 SAAADI. The CDR3 loop spans 15 amino acids. Trimming removed 2 bases from V and 10 bases from J; junction bases left unmatched: 9. In nucleotides, the CDR3 is TGCGCCAGCAGTGAGGCTAGCGGGAAAGTCAGGGAGCAGTTCTTC. Residues: CASSEASGKVREQFF.

The chain carries TRBV7-9 and TRBJ2-1, with D unresolved. CDR3 length: 13 amino acids. V was clipped by 0 bases and J by 7 bases, with 7 bases between them. In germline, CDR1 is SEHNR, CDR2 FQNEAQ (reference sequence). Here the CDR3 DNA reads TGTGCCAGCAGCTTAGCAATTAGTAATGAGCAGTTCTTC. Protein product: CASSLAISNEQFF.

This clone came up once. The chain recombines TRBV7-9 with TRBJ2-7; D not resolved. The CDR3 has 15 amino acids. Germline V lookup: CDR1 SEHNR, CDR2 FQNEAQ (reference sequence). V was trimmed by 5 bases and J by 0 bases, leaving 14 bases between them. CDR3 DNA: TGTGCCAGCAGCCCACCGACCGTGAGCTCCTACGAGCAGTACTTC. This gives the protein CASSPPTVSSYEQYF. The full variable domain, rest sourced from reference TRBV7-9 and TRBJ2-7, is DTGVSQNPRHKITKRGQNVTFRCDPISEHNRLYWYRQTLGQGPEFLTYFQNEAQLEKSRLLSDRFSAERPKGSFSTLEIQRTEQGDSAMYLCASSPPTVSSYEQYFGPGTRLTVT.